These 4 T cell receptor beta chains came from one sample sequenced in a study of post-analysis software for immune sequencing data. Study-wide points: Controls showed lower frequencies than patients for four to six TRBV segments, and TRBV5-6, TRBV5-1 and TRBV20-1 were among these.

What these receptors recognize is not known. Included in the TCR beta cDNA libraries were unique molecular identifiers. MiXCR was run by TCRdb on the PCR reads, yielding one entry per CDR3 protein. The sample comprises approximately 150,000 distinct CDR3 sequences, 30% of which are singletons, and over 1.2% rests with the top ten. Sequenced sample: blood. All receptors come from a girl aged 5-17 years with multiple sclerosis.

There are many counts of this clonotype. V usage is TRBV12-3 or TRBV12-4 and J usage is TRBJ2-3; possibly TRBD1 for D (5 bases). This CDR3 spans 11 amino acids. Trimming cost V 10 bases and J 4 bases, with 9 bases left between them. CDR3: CATGYSDTQYF. The CDR3 DNA reads TGTGCCACAGGGTATTCAGATACGCAGTATTTT.

There are a few counts of this clonotype. It may be a read error: a sequence one base away is much more abundant. This chain joins TRBV20-1 and TRBJ2-5, with D uncertain. The end of the DNA is better explained by TRBJ2-7, so the J call may be wrong. The CDR3 extends over 11 amino acids. Germline-derived CDR1 and CDR2 are DFQATT and SNEGSKA (reference sequence). CDR3 bases: TGCAGTGCTAGTGCTAACTGCGAGCAGTACTTC. Translated: CSASANCEQYF.

The J gene is TRBJ2-3, the V gene TRBV20-1; 8 nucleotides line up with TRBD1. Trimming removed 1 base from V and 4 bases from J; junction bases left unmatched: 16. The CDR3 has 18 amino acids. CDR1 is DFQATT, CDR2 SNEGSKA, per germline (reference sequence). The CDR3 region is CSARVRAGQGWTADTQYF. In nucleotides, the CDR3 is TGCAGTGCTAGAGTACGGGCCGGACAGGGATGGACCGCAGATACGCAGTATTTT.

This clonotype was counted only a few times. The chain carries TRBV20-1 and TRBJ2-5; 11 positions agree with TRBD1. The V and J ends lost 5 bases and 11 bases, in that order; junction bases with no gene match: 13. Germline V gene lookup returns CDR1 DFQATT and CDR2 SNEGSKA (reference sequence). The CDR3 is 14 residues long. In DNA, the CDR3 is TGCAGTGCTCTCGGACAGGGGGCTCGAGGTGAGCAGTACTTC. Amino acid sequence: CSALGQGARGEQYF.